This TCR beta chain was observed in a study of resident and recirculating memory T cells in vitiligo. Study-level findings and limits: Sequences differed between biopsy sites and patients, suggesting private specificity.

The table came from immunoSEQ multiplex PCR; TCRdb's copy has only in-frame clones and leaves some out. The data show tens of thousands of clones, just over 90% seen once. Stable vitiligo meant no lesion change over the previous 6 months. Patients had to be free of confetti depigmentation, indicating active vitiligo. No vitiligo treatment was given during the prior three months. Trimming cost V 6 bases and J 0 bases, with 6 bases left between them. The CDR3 extends over 13 amino acids. Germline V gene lookup returns CDR1 MNHEY and CDR2 SMNVEV (reference sequence). Comments on this clone: The target antigen is unknown.

The V gene is TRBV27, the J gene TRBJ1-3; no clear D gene. The sequenced material came from blood. This sequence originates from a male donor with vitiligo. The CDR3 region is CASSPNSGNTIYF. In nucleotides, the CDR3 is TGTGCCAGCAGCCCCAACTCTGGAAACACCATATATTTT.